This T cell receptor beta chain was sequenced for a study of T cell responses to AZD1222 COVID-19 vaccine. Sequenced by immunoSEQ multiplex PCR; TCRdb stores in-frame clones only, minus some. The data show tens of thousands of clones, with around nine tenths seen just once and less than 5% held by the top ten. The sample here was peripheral blood, taken 28 days after the second AZD1222 dose. The receptor was derived from an adult who received the AZD1222 COVID-19 vaccine.

CDR3 region: CASWASGSYEQYF. DNA of the CDR3: TGTGCCAGCTGGGCTAGCGGCTCCTACGAGCAGTACTTC. This chain links TRBV6-5 with TRBJ2-7; TRBD2 aligns across 7 bases. The CDR3 runs to 13 residues. V shed 8 bases and J 0 bases; nucleotides not matched to a gene: 4. Germline V lookup: CDR1 MNHEY, CDR2 SVGAGI.